This TCR beta chain was retrieved from a study of response to subunit inactivated influenza vaccine. Each CDR3 protein is one row after TCRdb ran MiXCR on the RT-PCR reads. This sample yields roughly 700,000 distinct CDR3 sequences, of which 14% are seen a single time; 6.5% to 8.5% belongs to the top ten. The study's findings and limits: T cells newly recruited by each seasonal influenza vaccination are few, the authors suggested.

Comments on this clonotype: What it binds is unknown.

The germline CDR1 and CDR2 sequences are DFQATT and SNEGSKA (reference sequence). Unmatched junction bases numbered 4, after V lost 2 bases and J lost 3 bases. The CDR3 runs to 14 residues. The chain recombines TRBV20-1 with TRBJ1-1; 9 nucleotides agree with TRBD1. This clonotype was sampled from a man aged 50-60 years who received an inactivated influenza vaccine. The sequences come from PBMCs from blood, collected 14 to 15 days before vaccination. CDR3 coding DNA: TGCAGTGCTAGAAGGACAGGGGTAGACACTGAAGCTTTCTTT. It encodes CSARRTGVDTEAFF.